This T cell receptor beta chain was captured in a study of blood T cell repertoires in COVID-19. The overall study: The United States, Italy and Spain supplied acute and convalescent COVID-19 samples.

The length of the CDR3 is 12 residues. V lost 8 bases and J 7 bases, leaving 9 bases between the germline ends. The V gene's germline CDR1 is LNHDA and CDR2 SQIVND (reference sequence). TCRdb keeps only in-frame clones here, not all; method: immunoSEQ multiplex PCR. The sample lists nearly 350,000 clones; around 87% were seen once. This sequence joins TRBV19 and TRBJ1-6; the D is unclear. Material for sequencing was peripheral blood. The TCR originated in a woman aged 45-65 years with COVID-19, enrolled during active disease. The CDR3 DNA reads as TGTGCCAGTCGATACAGAAATTCACCCCTCCACTTT. Encoded protein: CASRYRNSPLHF.